The rows below give T cell receptor beta chains drawn from one sample of a study of blood T cell repertoires in COVID-19. Produced via immunoSEQ multiplex PCR; TCRdb's table is partial and in-frame only. In the table there are around 360,000 clones, about 89% of which are singletons. The sample taken for sequencing was peripheral blood. The origin of the receptors is a woman aged 25 to 39 with COVID-19, enrolled during active disease. Each CDR3 is given with its conserved first and last residue. D genes are given only for firm matches. Clone size is shown for a subset of rows, as once, few, many or a class of expanded clone.

v_gene	j_gene	d_gene	abundance	CDR3nt	CDR3aa
TRBV15	TRBJ2-2	TRBD1	.	TGTGCCACCAGCAGAGTGAGGGGGCCCACCGGGGAGCTGTTTTTT	CATSRVRGPTGELFF
TRBV9	TRBJ2-1	TRBD2	.	TGTGCCAGCAGCGTAGGTACTAGCGGGACTCTCTCCTACAATGAGCAGTTCTTC	CASSVGTSGTLSYNEQFF
TRBV11-2	TRBJ2-5	TRBD2	.	TGTGCCAGCAGCTTGGTGAGGGCGGGAGGACATGGGACCCAGTACTTC	CASSLVRAGGHGTQYF
TRBV19	TRBJ2-1	.	.	TGTGCCAGTAGTATAGGCGGGGACTACAATGAGCAGTTCTTC	CASSIGGDYNEQFF
TRBV2	TRBJ1-4	TRBD1	.	TGTGCCAGCTTGACAGGGGGCGGGAATGAAAAACTGTTTTTT	CASLTGGGNEKLFF
TRBV12-3/TRBV12-4	TRBJ1-2	TRBD1	.	TGTGCCAGCAGCCCAGGACAGGGAGTTGGCTACACCTTC	CASSPGQGVGYTF
TRBV5-4	TRBJ1-6	.	.	TGTGCCAGCAGCTTGAGTCCAGGCTTCTCACCCCTCCACTTT	CASSLSPGFSPLHF
TRBV2	TRBJ1-2	TRBD1	.	TGTGCCAGACCATTGGGACAGATCTCCCACTATGGCTACACCTTC	CARPLGQISHYGYTF
TRBV7-2	TRBJ2-1	.	.	TGTGCCAGCAGCTTAGTCGGCGGCCTCTCCTACAATGAGCAGTTCTTC	CASSLVGGLSYNEQFF
TRBV9	TRBJ2-2	.	once	TGTGCCAGCAGCTCACGGACGGGGGAAAACGGGGAGCTGTTTTTT	CASSSRTGENGELFF
TRBV21-1	TRBJ2-7	.	.	TGTGCCAGCAGCAAATCCGGGAGAAGTTACGAGCAGTACTTC	CASSKSGRSYEQYF
TRBV6-5	TRBJ2-7	.	.	TGTGCCAGTCGGGACACGAGTAGGAACGAGCAGTACTTC	CASRDTSRNEQYF
TRBV29-1	TRBJ2-7	TRBD1	.	TGCAGCGTCCGACAGGGTAGCTACGAGCAGTACTTC	CSVRQGSYEQYF
TRBV5-8	TRBJ2-3	TRBD1	.	TGTGCCAGCAGCACCGGGACAGGGGGCTTCGGCACAGATACGCAGTATTTT	CASSTGTGGFGTDTQYF